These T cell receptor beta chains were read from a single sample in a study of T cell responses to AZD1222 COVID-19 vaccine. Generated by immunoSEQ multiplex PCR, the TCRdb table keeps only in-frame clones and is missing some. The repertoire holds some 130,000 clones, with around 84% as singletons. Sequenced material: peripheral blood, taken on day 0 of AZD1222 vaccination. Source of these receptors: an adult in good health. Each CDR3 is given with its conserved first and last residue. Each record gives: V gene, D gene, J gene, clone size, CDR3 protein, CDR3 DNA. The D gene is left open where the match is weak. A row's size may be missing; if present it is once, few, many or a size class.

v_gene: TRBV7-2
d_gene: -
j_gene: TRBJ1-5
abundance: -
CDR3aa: CASSLEPTMGQPQHF
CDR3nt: TGTGCCAGCAGCTTAGAGCCGACAATGGGACAGCCCCAGCATTTT

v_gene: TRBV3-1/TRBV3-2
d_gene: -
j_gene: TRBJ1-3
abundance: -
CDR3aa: CASGYNSGNTIYF
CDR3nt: TGTGCCAGCGGCTACAACTCTGGAAACACCATATATTTT

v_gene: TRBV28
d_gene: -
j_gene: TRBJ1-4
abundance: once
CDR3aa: CASSLTRVEEKLFF
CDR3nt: TGTGCCAGCAGTTTAACCAGGGTTGAGGAAAAACTGTTTTTT

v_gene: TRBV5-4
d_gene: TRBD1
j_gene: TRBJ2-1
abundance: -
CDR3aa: CASTPGTGVYNEQFF
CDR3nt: TGTGCCAGCACCCCCGGGACAGGGGTATACAATGAGCAGTTCTTC

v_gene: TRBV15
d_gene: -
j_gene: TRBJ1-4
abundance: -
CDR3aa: CATSRGGSTNEKLFF
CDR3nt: TGTGCCACCAGCAGAGGAGGTAGCACTAATGAAAAACTGTTTTTT

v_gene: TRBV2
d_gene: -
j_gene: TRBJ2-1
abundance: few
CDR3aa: CASSEGLNGLNNEQFF
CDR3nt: TGTGCCAGCAGTGAAGGGCTAAATGGCCTCAACAATGAGCAGTTCTTC

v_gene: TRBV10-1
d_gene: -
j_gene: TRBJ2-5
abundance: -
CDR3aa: CASSKKTGNEETQYF
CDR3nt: TGCGCCAGCAGCAAAAAGACGGGGAACGAAGAGACCCAGTACTTC

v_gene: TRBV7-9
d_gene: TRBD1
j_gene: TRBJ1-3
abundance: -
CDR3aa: CASSSPTGIAGNTIYF
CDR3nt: TGTGCCAGCAGCTCACCGACAGGGATCGCTGGAAACACCATATATTTT

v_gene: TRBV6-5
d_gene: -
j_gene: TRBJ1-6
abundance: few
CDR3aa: CASSPDGYNSPLHF
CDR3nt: TGTGCCAGCAGCCCGGACGGCTATAATTCACCCCTCCACTTT

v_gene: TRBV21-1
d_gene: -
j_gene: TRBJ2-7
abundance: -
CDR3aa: CASSLTNNEQYF
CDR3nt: TGTGCCAGCAGCCTAACTAACAACGAGCAGTACTTC

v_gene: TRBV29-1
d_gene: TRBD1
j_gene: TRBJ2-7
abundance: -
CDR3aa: CSVSGQGDYEQYF
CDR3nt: TGCAGCGTTTCCGGACAGGGCGACTACGAGCAGTACTTC

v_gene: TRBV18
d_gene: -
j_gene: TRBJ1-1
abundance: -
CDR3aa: CASSPSIKGSTEAFF
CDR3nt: TGTGCCAGCTCACCAAGCATCAAGGGTTCAACTGAAGCTTTCTTT

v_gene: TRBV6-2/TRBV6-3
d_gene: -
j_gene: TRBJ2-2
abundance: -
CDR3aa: CASSPPGELFF
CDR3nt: TGTGCCAGCAGCCCTCCGGGGGAGCTGTTTTTT

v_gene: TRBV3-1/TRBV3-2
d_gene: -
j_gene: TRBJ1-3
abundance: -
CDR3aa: CASSERISGNTIYF
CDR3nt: TGTGCCAGCAGCGAACGAATCTCTGGAAACACCATATATTTT

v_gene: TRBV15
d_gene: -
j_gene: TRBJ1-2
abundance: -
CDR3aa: CATSRDYPPGGYTF
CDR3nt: TGTGCCACCAGCAGAGATTACCCACCGGGGGGCTACACCTTC

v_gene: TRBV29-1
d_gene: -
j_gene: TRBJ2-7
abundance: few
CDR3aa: CSVPPGSGNYEQYF
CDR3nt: TGCAGCGTCCCCCCGGGATCGGGGAACTACGAGCAGTACTTC

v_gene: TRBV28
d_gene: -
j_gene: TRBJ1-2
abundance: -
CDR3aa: CASSARDYGYTF
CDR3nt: TGTGCCAGCAGTGCACGAGACTATGGCTACACCTTC

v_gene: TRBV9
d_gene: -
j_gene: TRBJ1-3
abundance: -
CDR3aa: CASSVGSGNTIYF
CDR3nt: TGTGCCAGCAGCGTGGGGTCTGGAAACACCATATATTTT

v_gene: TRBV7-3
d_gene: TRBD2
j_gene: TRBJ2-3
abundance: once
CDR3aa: CASSSGAGGPDTQYF
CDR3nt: TGTGCCAGCAGCTCCGGAGCGGGGGGGCCAGATACGCAGTATTTT

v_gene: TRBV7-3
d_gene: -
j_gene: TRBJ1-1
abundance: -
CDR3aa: CASSSHMNTEAFF
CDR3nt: TGTGCCAGCAGCTCACACATGAACACTGAAGCTTTCTTT

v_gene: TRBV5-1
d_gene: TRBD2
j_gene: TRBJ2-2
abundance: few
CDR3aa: CASRTTGTTNTGELFF
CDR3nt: TGCGCCAGCAGAACGACCGGGACTACAAACACCGGGGAGCTGTTTTTT

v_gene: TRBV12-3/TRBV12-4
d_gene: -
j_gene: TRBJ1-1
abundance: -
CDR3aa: CASSSSGLTEAFF
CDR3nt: TGTGCCAGCAGTTCCTCGGGCCTCACTGAAGCTTTCTTT